This T cell receptor beta chain was observed in a study of blood T cell repertoires in COVID-19. Method: immunoSEQ multiplex PCR; TCRdb's copy keeps in-frame clones and lacks some. The sample comprises 300,000 to 400,000 clones, about 87% of which are singletons, and 2.3% rests with the top ten. This CDR3 has 13 residues. Germline values: CDR1 GTSNPN, CDR2 SVGIG (reference sequence). Trimming shortened V by 2 bases and J by 6 bases, and 14 bases separated the two germline ends. The sequenced sample was peripheral blood. This chain connects TRBV30 to TRBJ2-7, with D hard to call. The origin of this receptor is a woman aged 60-70 years with COVID-19, enrolled during active disease. The CDR3 reads CAWSPSLRSEQYF. The CDR3, as DNA: TGTGCCTGGAGTCCCTCTCTCCGGAGCGAGCAGTACTTC.